This T cell receptor beta chain was captured by sequencing in a study of blood T cell repertoires in COVID-19 (dated by TCRdb to the early 2020s). Broadly, across the study: The collaborator samples originated in the United States, Italy and Spain and spanned the acute and convalescent phases of COVID-19. The prospective study material was composed of cDNA or gDNA derived from T cells, B-cell-depleted T cells, or PBMCs. The repertoires were released in a freely available public database intended as a resource for research on the immune response to SARS-CoV-2. Deeply sampled blood TCRbeta repertoires from subjects exposed to, actively infected with, or recovered from COVID-19 were included in the dataset. A de-identified subject ID, COVID-19 status, age in years and sex were almost always included in the sample metadata. Samples came from the ongoing ImmuneRACE study (first 160 participants) plus 1,254 subjects from 6 global collaborators. Where available, HLA class I and class II types were taken from metadata supplied by the sample provider and were not determined by assay-based typing. The investigation overall reported the following: How much clinical and demographic metadata was included differed by source and by participant, and the metadata was provided uncurated.

The CDR3, cysteine through phenylalanine, is 18 amino acids long. Of all the DNA, just the CDR3 is kept, 54 bases in frame from base 1. V is pruned by 6 bases and J by 1 base, leaving 12 bases of the junction without a gene match. CDR1 and CDR2 are read off the germline V gene (reference sequence) as LNHDA and SQIVND. TCRbeta CDR3 regions were amplified from genomic DNA using the immunoSEQ Assay, a bias-controlled multiplex PCR. For the original study's pipeline: The number of nucleated cells in each sample was estimated by amplification of reference gene primers within the assay. Sequence reads were collapsed and filtered to measure the absolute abundance of every unique TCRbeta CDR3 rearrangement. For each sample, productive Simpson clonality was calculated by taking the square root of Simpson's diversity index across productive rearrangements. Imported from immuneACCESS, the table was reduced by TCRdb to in-frame sequences with V and J called. These copies leave out some clones; in studies compared against another copy, an unresolved V gene accounts for under half, and the cause of the remainder is not known. The V and J calls and clone size come from that table; D and trimming were worked out from the DNA. Within this sample are 200,000 to 250,000 clones, with almost 85% of them counted one time only. Over 14% of the sample lies in the top ten.

Participants in the prospective study were enrolled through a virtual design, were aged roughly 18 to 90 years, and lived in roughly 25 United States geographic areas. To assign participants to cohorts, the prospective study relied on clinical history that participants themselves reported in a screening survey and a study questionnaire. Recovered participants in ImmuneRACE Cohort 3 were defined as having two consecutive negative NP/OP PCR tests, clearance from a healthcare professional, or resolution of symptoms. In the prospective study, whole blood, serum and a nasopharyngeal or oropharyngeal swab were collected from each participant by mobile phlebotomists. Prospective study participants could optionally give additional blood draws and questionnaires over an approximately two-month period. Prospective study blood samples were shipped either frozen or at room temperature before DNA extraction.

This clone was seen just once. This receptor's antigen is unknown. No base qualities exist here, and no much larger clone lies one base off it. The specimen was PBMCs or T cells enriched from blood (not recorded which). This sequence originates from a man aged 35-49 years who had recovered from COVID-19. The rearranged segments are TRBV19 and TRBJ2-6; 7 junctional bases match TRBD1. CDR3 sequence: CASRKLQGTMSGANVLTF. The DNA sequence follows: TGTGCCAGTAGAAAATTACAGGGGACCATGTCTGGGGCCAACGTCCTGACTTTC. The CDR3, completed at both ends by the reference TRBV19 and TRBJ2-6 genes, gives the full variable domain DGGITQSPKYLFRKEGQNVTLSCEQNLNHDAMYWYRQDPGQGLRLIYYSQIVNDFQKGDIAEGYSVSREKKESFPLTVTSAQKNPTAFYLCASRKLQGTMSGANVLTFGAGSRLTVL.